Below are 24 T cell receptor beta chains sequenced from a single sample in a study of PD-L1 blockade in urothelial cancer. Generated by immunoSEQ multiplex PCR, the TCRdb table keeps only in-frame clones and is missing some. The top ten hold more than 15% of the sample, which has 30,000 to 40,000 clones, over 75% seen once. Time point in this sample: pretreatment peripheral blood. The input for sequencing was PBMCs, taken around atezolizumab (anti-PD-L1) treatment. These TCRs come from a man aged 60-69 years with urothelial cancer.

The V gene is TRBV9, the J gene TRBJ1-2, with 12 positions matching TRBD1. The CDR3 sequence is 16 residues long. The ends lost 3 bases at V and 4 bases at J; junction bases unmatched: 7. CDR1 and CDR2 (germline): SGDLS, YYNGEE. This CDR3 is CASSGGQGAVSYGYTF. DNA for the CDR3: TGTGCCAGCAGCGGGGGACAGGGGGCGGTAAGCTATGGCTACACCTTC.

This clone was counted a few times. The chain employs TRBV9 and TRBJ2-3; the match to TRBD2 covers 13 bases. CDR3 length equals 14 residues. V lost 5 bases, J lost 5 bases, and 2 bases stayed unmatched. Per the germline V gene, CDR1 is SGDLS and CDR2 is YYNGEE. CDR3 protein: CASSWTSGRDTQYF. DNA for the CDR3: TGTGCCAGCAGTTGGACTAGCGGGAGAGATACGCAGTATTTT.

This chain uses TRBV7-2 with TRBJ2-7; D ambiguous. The V end was cut by 0 bases, the J end by 4 bases, with 13 bases between. This CDR3 spans 15 amino acids. Germline lookup yields CDR1 SGHTA and CDR2 FQGNSA. In DNA form, the CDR3 reads TGTGCCAGCAGCTTAGCGCCCAGCGTCCGGTACGAGCAGTACTTC. Translation gives CASSLAPSVRYEQYF.

The chain joins TRBV6-5 to TRBJ1-1; no reliable D call. V dropped 4 bases and J dropped 2 bases, with 11 bases sitting between them. The germline CDR1 and CDR2 sequences are MNHEY and SVGAGI. The CDR3 length is 14 residues. In nucleotides, the CDR3 is TGTGCCAGCAGTTTCCTCCGGGAAAACACTGAAGCTTTCTTT. Protein product: CASSFLRENTEAFF.

The chain recombines TRBV5-6 with TRBJ2-7, with TRBD2 matching 8 bases. Germline CDR1 SGHDT, CDR2 YYEEEE. The J segment lost 0 bases and the V segment lost 1 base, leaving 3 bases of the junction unmatched. The CDR3 totals 15 residues. The CDR3 nucleotides are TGTGCCAGCAGCTTGAGTGGGACTAGCTCCTACGAGCAGTACTTC. Its protein product is CASSLSGTSSYEQYF.

The chain carries TRBV19 and TRBJ2-2; the match to TRBD1 covers 8 bases. The CDR3 extends over 16 amino acids. CDR1 is LNHDA, CDR2 SQIVND, per germline (reference sequence). The J segment lost 5 bases and the V segment lost 7 bases, leaving 12 bases of the junction unmatched. CDR3 sequence reads: CASNPITGGRTGELFF. The CDR3 DNA reads TGTGCCAGTAACCCAATTACAGGGGGAAGGACCGGGGAGCTGTTTTTT.

The CDR3 DNA reads as TGCAGCGCCCTACCGGGACAATTGAACACTGAAGCTTTCTTT. Protein product: CSALPGQLNTEAFF. The V gene is TRBV29-1, the J gene TRBJ1-1, with TRBD1 as a possible D gene (6 bases). CDR1 is SQVTM, CDR2 ANQGSEA, per germline. The CDR3 has 14 residues. V lost 7 bases and J lost 0, with 15 bases in between.

Only one count was recorded for this clone. This chain links TRBV30 with TRBJ1-2; 7 nucleotides agree with TRBD1. This CDR3 is built from 13 residues. From germline, CDR1 is GTSNPN and CDR2 SVGIG (reference sequence). The junction had 2 bases not matched to a gene; V was cut back by 0 bases and J by 4 bases. The CDR3 spells CAWSVGQAYGYTF. DNA for the CDR3: TGTGCCTGGAGTGTCGGACAGGCCTATGGCTACACCTTC.

The rearrangement uses TRBV5-4 and TRBJ1-4, with 8 bases aligning to TRBD1. The CDR3 contains 15 residues. V lost 5 bases, J lost 4 bases, and 7 bases stayed unmatched. CDR1 is SGHNT and CDR2 is YYREEE in the germline V gene (reference sequence). In DNA, the CDR3 is TGTGCCAGCAGTTTCCGACAGGGGAGTAATGAAAAACTGTTTTTT. This codes for CASSFRQGSNEKLFF. Complete variable domain (other parts from reference TRBV5-4 and TRBJ1-4): ETGVTQSPTHLIKTRGQQVTLRCSSQSGHNTVSWYQQALGQGPQFIFQYYREEENGRGNFPPRFSGLQFPNYSSELNVNALELDDSALYLCASSFRQGSNEKLFFGSGTQLSVL.

V is TRBV29-1 and J is TRBJ2-7; TRBD1 agrees at 7 bases. Germline CDR1 and CDR2: SQVTM and ANQGSEA. J lost 4 bases, V lost 6 bases, and 6 bases had no gene match. The CDR3 totals 12 residues. In DNA, the CDR3 is TGCAGCGTCCAATCACAGGGGTACGAGCAGTACTTC. As protein: CSVQSQGYEQYF.

The CDR3 loop reads CASSWGGQGAEYF. The CDR3 nucleotides read TGCGCCAGCAGCTGGGGGGGACAGGGGGCGGAGTACTTC. V gene TRBV5-1 combines with J gene TRBJ2-4; TRBD1 aligns across 12 bases. The CDR3 is 13 residues long. V dropped 3 bases and J dropped 14; count of bases not matched to a gene: 6. The germline CDR1 and CDR2 sequences are SGHRS and YFSETQ.

The chain couples TRBV2 to TRBJ1-1; 7 bases align to TRBD1. The trim removed 5 bases at V and 3 bases at J, leaving 3 bases unmatched. The CDR3 spans 13 residues. Looked up from germline, CDR1 is SNHLY and CDR2 is FYNNEI. CDR3 amino acids: CASSRDRDTEAFF. The CDR3 nucleotides read TGTGCCAGCAGTCGTGACAGGGACACTGAAGCTTTCTTT.

The V gene is TRBV7-2, the J gene TRBJ2-3, with TRBD2 identical over 8 bases. The junction had 9 bases not matched to a gene; V was cut back by 2 bases and J by 5 bases. CDR3 length equals 16 residues. Germline assignment: CDR1 SGHTA and CDR2 FQGNSA. CDR3 loop: CASSLNSGTKGDTQYF. The CDR3 nucleotides read TGTGCCAGCAGCTTAAATAGCGGGACAAAGGGAGATACGCAGTATTTT.

J is TRBJ1-2 and V is TRBV5-1; D uncertain. CDR3 size: 17 residues. CDR1 is SGHRS and CDR2 is YFSETQ in the germline V gene. The ends were cut back, 0 bases at V and 4 bases at J, with 19 bases in the middle. The CDR3 is CASSLETSFGVAYGYTF. The DNA of the CDR3 is TGCGCCAGCAGCTTGGAAACTAGCTTCGGGGTCGCCTATGGCTACACCTTC.

The chain employs TRBV6-5 and TRBJ1-2; TRBD1 matches at 9 bases. From germline, CDR1 is MNHEY and CDR2 SVGAGI. The CDR3 covers 15 residues. Trimming removed 1 base from V and 6 bases from J; junction bases left unmatched: 6. This CDR3 reads CASSYWVQGADGYTF. CDR3 bases: TGTGCCAGCAGTTACTGGGTACAGGGGGCGGATGGCTACACCTTC.

The chain combines TRBV28 with TRBJ1-1; 8 bases are shared with TRBD1. V shed 6 bases, J shed 12 bases, and the junction held 9 bases outside the gene matches. Per the germline V gene, CDR1 is MDHEN and CDR2 is SYDVKM. The CDR3 runs 12 residues. CDR3: CASSMGQEKTFF. CDR3 nucleotide sequence: TGTGCCAGCAGCATGGGACAGGAGAAGACTTTCTTT.

J is TRBJ1-5 and V is TRBV7-2; 8 nucleotides match TRBD1. CDR3 length: 15 amino acids. Germline CDR1 is SGHTA and CDR2 is FQGNSA. The ends lost 4 bases at V and 5 bases at J; junction bases unmatched: 7. This chain's CDR3 is CASSSGQGGHQPQHF. In nucleotides, the CDR3 is TGTGCCAGCAGCTCCGGACAGGGTGGCCATCAGCCCCAGCATTTT.

V is TRBV5-1 and J is TRBJ2-1; the D gene is possibly TRBD1 (5 bases). CDR1 SGHRS and CDR2 YFSETQ come from the germline V gene. V lost 2 bases to trimming and J lost 2 bases, with 11 bases between them. This CDR3 contains 15 residues. CDR3 in DNA: TGCGCCAGCAGCTTCACAGACAGTACCTACAATGAGCAGTTCTTC. It translates to CASSFTDSTYNEQFF.

The rearrangement uses TRBV5-1 and TRBJ2-7, with 11 nucleotides matching TRBD2. The CDR3 runs 18 residues. V lost 0 bases, J lost 6 bases, and 14 bases stayed unmatched. Germline V gene sequence: CDR1 SGHRS, CDR2 YFSETQ. CDR3 sequence: CASSLDSPGTSGRCEQYF. CDR3 coding DNA: TGCGCCAGCAGCTTGGATTCTCCCGGGACTAGCGGTAGATGCGAGCAGTACTTC.

The chain carries TRBV6-5 and TRBJ2-7; D is unclear. The CDR3 is 14 residues long. Trimming removed 6 bases from V and 0 bases from J, with 12 bases in between. From germline, CDR1 is MNHEY and CDR2 SVGAGI. CDR3 residues: CASSLQSSSYEQYF. Written as DNA, the CDR3 is TGTGCCAGCAGCCTTCAGTCAAGCTCCTACGAGCAGTACTTC.

As concerns this clone: The sample holds other DNA sequences that translate to the same CDR3. The rearrangement joins TRBV6-5 to TRBJ2-7, with TRBD2 identical over 8 bases. J lost 4 bases, V lost 0 bases, and 5 bases had no gene match. Germline CDR1 and CDR2: MNHEY and SVGAGI. The CDR3 is 15 amino acids. The CDR3: CASSYSTSGVYEQYF. The DNA of the CDR3 is TGTGCCAGCAGTTACTCAACTAGCGGAGTATACGAGCAGTACTTC.

The chain couples TRBV9 to TRBJ1-1, with a weak D call TRBD1 (5 bases). The V end was cut by 0 bases, the J end by 5 bases, with 14 bases between. Germline CDR1 and CDR2: SGDLS and YYNGEE. The CDR3 is made up of 15 amino acids. The CDR3 sequence is CASSVDQGGVTEAFF. The CDR3 nucleotides read TGTGCCAGCAGCGTAGACCAGGGCGGGGTAACTGAAGCTTTCTTT.

The chain is built from TRBV7-3 and TRBJ1-6, with 7 bases aligning to TRBD1. The CDR3 spans 14 residues. After removal of 5 bases from V and 8 bases from J, the junction contained 6 bases not matched to a gene. Germline-derived CDR1 and CDR2 are SGHTA and FQGTGA. This CDR3 is CASSLGQVDSPLHF. The CDR3 coding sequence is TGTGCCAGCAGCCTCGGACAGGTCGATTCACCCCTCCACTTT. The entire variable domain, with the rest obtained from reference TRBV7-3 and TRBJ1-6, is as follows: GAGVSQTPSNKVTEKGKYVELRCDPISGHTALYWYRQSLGQGPEFLIYFQGTGAADDSGLPNDRFFAVRPEGSVSTLKIQRTERGDSAVYLCASSLGQVDSPLHFGNGTRLTVT.

This chain connects TRBV4-3 to TRBJ2-3; the match to TRBD2 covers 9 bases. With V trimmed by 4 bases and J by 3 bases, 8 bases remained unmatched. CDR1 and CDR2 (germline): LGHNA, YSLEER. The CDR3 has 16 amino acids. The CDR3 here is CASSPKRAGGTDTQYF. In DNA, the CDR3 is TGCGCCAGCAGCCCCAAAAGAGCGGGAGGAACAGATACGCAGTATTTT.